The 3 T cell receptor beta chains reported below all come from one sample, sequenced in a study of CD8 T cells in ankylosing spondylitis. TCRdb called the 5' RACE reads again in MiXCR, with one record for every CDR3 protein. The top ten hold 9.9% of the sample, which has roughly 90,000 distinct CDR3 sequences, roughly 8.3% seen once. The sample consisted of blood, either unsorted or a sorted T cell fraction (not recorded which). Source of these receptors: a male donor with ankylosing spondylitis or in good health (not recorded which).

The CDR3 coding sequence is TGCAGCGTTGGTAGGGAGACGGGTGAGCAGTTCTTC. Protein product: CSVGRETGEQFF. The chain is built from TRBV29-1 and TRBJ2-1; D is perhaps TRBD2 (5 bases). The CDR3 is 12 residues long. The germline CDR1 and CDR2 sequences are SQVTM and ANQGSEA. Deletions cut 4 bases from V and 9 bases from J, with 13 bases between.

This clonotype was observed at least ten times. The chain joins TRBV5-1 to TRBJ2-3, with D perhaps matching TRBD1 or TRBD2 (5 bases each). The CDR3 runs 15 residues. Germline V gene sequence: CDR1 SGHRS, CDR2 YFSETQ. Between the trimmed V and J ends, which lost 6 bases and 1 base, there was a span of 15 bases. CDR3: CASNLRDVGTDTQYF. In DNA form, the CDR3 reads TGCGCCAGCAACCTCAGGGACGTGGGCACAGATACGCAGTATTTT.

This clonotype appeared many times. This sequence joins TRBV9 and TRBJ1-1, with 9 bases that match TRBD1. The CDR3 length is 14 residues. The germline V gene encodes CDR1 SGDLS and CDR2 YYNGEE. With 4 bases clipped from V and 5 bases from J, the junction kept 6 bases outside the gene matches. CDR3 amino acids: CASSTGTGLTEAFF. CDR3 nucleotides: TGTGCCAGCAGCACCGGGACAGGGTTGACTGAAGCTTTCTTT.